The 4 T cell receptor beta chains below all came from one sample that was sequenced in a study of cytomegalovirus exposure and HLA in healthy donors (dated 2017 in TCRdb). The library was generated by the immunoSEQ multiplex PCR assay. The multiplex PCR relied on a mix of 60 forward primers for TCR Vbeta segments and 13 reverse primers for TCR Jbeta segments. Entries here come from immuneACCESS through TCRdb and include only in-frame sequences with V and J called. Some clones fail to appear in such tables; in the studies checked, an unresolved V gene covers under half of the shortfall, and the cause of the remainder is unknown. This sample's clone table shows about 120,000 clones. The top ten clones comprise 6.8% of the sample. The sample consisted of PBMCs. The receptors shown here come from a man in his forties in good health and CMV-seropositive.

The CDR3 sequence: CASSVAEGVGQPQHF. The CDR3 region has the DNA TGTGCCAGCAGCGTAGCTGAAGGGGTTGGGCAGCCCCAGCATTTT. V is TRBV9 and J is TRBJ1-5; D possibly corresponds to TRBD1 (5 bases). The CDR3 sequence is 15 residues long. V shed 0 bases and J shed 7 bases, with 14 bases lying between them. Germline CDR1 and CDR2: SGDLS and YYNGEE.

The chain links TRBV2 to TRBJ1-2; 7 bases are shared with TRBD1. The V gene end was trimmed by 11 bases and the J gene end by 8 bases; junction bases not matched to a gene: 14. The CDR3 runs 13 residues. CDR1 and CDR2 from the germline V gene are SNHLY and FYNNEI. The CDR3 DNA reads as TGTGCCCTCGGGACAGACTCTCGGAAGGGCTACACCTTC. Its translation is CALGTDSRKGYTF.

A word on this clone: The sample holds other DNA sequences that translate to the same CDR3. The rearrangement uses TRBV11-2 and TRBJ2-7, with 12 bases aligning to TRBD2. CDR3 length equals 15 residues. V shed 1 base and J 2 bases; nucleotides not matched to a gene: 0. Germline loops: CDR1 SGHAT, CDR2 FQNNGV. CDR3 bases: TGTGCCAGCAGCTTAGGACTAGCGGGAGCCTACGAGCAGTACTTC. Protein: CASSLGLAGAYEQYF.

The chain joins TRBV15 to TRBJ2-1; 7 nucleotides agree with TRBD1. Germline values: CDR1 LNHNV, CDR2 YYDKDF (reference sequence). V lost 3 bases, J lost 4 bases, and 6 bases stayed unmatched. The CDR3 spans 15 residues. Here the CDR3 DNA reads TGTGCCACCAGCAGCCGGACAGGTACATACAATGAGCAGTTCTTC. Translated, it gives CATSSRTGTYNEQFF. Full variable domain (remainder filled in from reference TRBV15 and TRBJ2-1): DAMVIQNPRYQVTQFGKPVTLSCSQTLNHNVMYWYQQKSSQAPKLLFHYYDKDFNNEADTPDNFQSRRPNTSFCFLDIRSPGLGDTAMYLCATSSRTGTYNEQFFGPGTRLTVL.